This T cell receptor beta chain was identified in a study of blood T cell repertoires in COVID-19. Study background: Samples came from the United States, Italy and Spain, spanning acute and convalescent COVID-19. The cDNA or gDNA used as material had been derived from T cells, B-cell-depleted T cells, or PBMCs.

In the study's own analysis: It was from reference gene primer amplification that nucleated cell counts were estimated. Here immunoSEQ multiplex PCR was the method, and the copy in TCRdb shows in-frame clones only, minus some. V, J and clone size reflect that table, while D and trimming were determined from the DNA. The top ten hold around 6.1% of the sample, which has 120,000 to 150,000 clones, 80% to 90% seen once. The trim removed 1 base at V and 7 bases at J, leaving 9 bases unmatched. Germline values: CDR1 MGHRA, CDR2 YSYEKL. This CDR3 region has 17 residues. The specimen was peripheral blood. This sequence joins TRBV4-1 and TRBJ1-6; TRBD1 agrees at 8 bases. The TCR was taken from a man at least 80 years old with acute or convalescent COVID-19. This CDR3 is CASSQGPGGAENSPLHF. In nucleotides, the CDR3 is TGCGCCAGCAGCCAAGGGCCAGGGGGCGCCGAAAATTCACCCCTCCACTTT.